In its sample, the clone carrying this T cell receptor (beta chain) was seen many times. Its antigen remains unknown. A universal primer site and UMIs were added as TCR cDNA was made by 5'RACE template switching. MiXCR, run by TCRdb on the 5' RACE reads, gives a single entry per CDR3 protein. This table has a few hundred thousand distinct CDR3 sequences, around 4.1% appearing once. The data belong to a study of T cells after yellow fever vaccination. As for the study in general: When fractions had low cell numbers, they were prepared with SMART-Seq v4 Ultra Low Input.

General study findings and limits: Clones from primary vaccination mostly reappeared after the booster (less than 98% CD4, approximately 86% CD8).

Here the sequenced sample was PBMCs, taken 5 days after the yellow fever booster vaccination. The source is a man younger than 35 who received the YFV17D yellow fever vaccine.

In DNA, the CDR3 is TGTGCCAGCAGCTTAGGGCCGGCTAGCGGAGGGGAGACCCAGTACTTC. Protein: CASSLGPASGGETQYF. The chain uses TRBV7-9 and TRBJ2-5, with 7 positions matching TRBD2. This CDR3 spans 16 amino acids. Germline V gene data show CDR1 as SEHNR and CDR2 as FQNEAQ (reference sequence). V was pared by 1 base and J by 5 bases, with 10 bases of the junction left unmatched.